This T cell receptor (beta chain) was identified in a study of T cell clonotyping in hematopoietic cell transplantation. Study-wide background: Pretransplant recipient samples were taken after cytoreduction.

Time point indicated: recipient sample about 28 days before transplant, after cytoreduction. Trimming cost V 6 bases and J 2 bases; bases outside gene matches: 6. CDR1 is ENHRY and CDR2 is SYGVKD in the germline V gene. This CDR3 is built from 14 residues. Method: immunoSEQ multiplex PCR; TCRdb's copy keeps in-frame clones and lacks some. The sample lists approximately 16,000 clones, 93% seen once, with about 1.7% in the top ten. This TCR was sampled from a man aged 18 to 29 with biphenotypic leukemia. Some clones in this sample may be carry-over from other donors' samples. The rearrangement uses TRBV10-3 and TRBJ2-5, with 7 positions matching TRBD2. Sequencing was performed on peripheral blood mononuclear cells, taken before stem cell transplant. In nucleotides, the CDR3 is TGTGCCATCAGGAAATCTAGCGGACAAGAGACCCAGTACTTC. The encoded protein is CAIRKSSGQETQYF.